This TCR beta chain was captured in a study of early T cells in non-severe SARS-CoV-2 infection. TCRdb reprocessed the 5' RACE reads with MiXCR, giving one entry per CDR3 protein. The sample records tens of thousands of distinct CDR3 sequences, less than 6% being singletons. Germline CDR1 and CDR2: KGHSH and LQKENI. The CDR3 is 13 residues long. Trimming left V 3 bases short and J 5 bases short, with 11 bases between. This TCR derives from an adult who was a healthcare worker with PCR-confirmed SARS-CoV-2 infection or an uninfected control (not recorded which). The sample was whole blood, taken at baseline. V gene TRBV18 combines with J gene TRBJ2-7; D call uncertain. The CDR3 spells CASSPRLDDEQYF. The CDR3 nucleotides are TGTGCCAGCTCACCTAGACTGGACGACGAGCAGTACTTC.